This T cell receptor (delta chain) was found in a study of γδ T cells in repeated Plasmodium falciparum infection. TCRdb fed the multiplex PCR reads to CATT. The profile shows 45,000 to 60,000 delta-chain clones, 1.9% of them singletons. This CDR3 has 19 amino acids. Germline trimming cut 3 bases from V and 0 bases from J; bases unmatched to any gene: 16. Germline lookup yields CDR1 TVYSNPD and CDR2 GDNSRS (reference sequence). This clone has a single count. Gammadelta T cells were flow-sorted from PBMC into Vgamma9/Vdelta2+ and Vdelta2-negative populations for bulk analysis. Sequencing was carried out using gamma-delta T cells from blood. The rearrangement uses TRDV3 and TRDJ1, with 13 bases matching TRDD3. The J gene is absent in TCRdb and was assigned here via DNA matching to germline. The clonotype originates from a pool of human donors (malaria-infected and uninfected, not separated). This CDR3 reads CAFLLPSYWGIRDTDKLIF. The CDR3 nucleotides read TGTGCCTTCCTCCTTCCTTCGTACTGGGGGATACGGGACACCGATAAACTCATCTTT.